The 21 T cell receptor beta chains below come from one sample, sequenced in a study of Ad26.COV2.S vaccination and SARS-CoV-2 variants. Sequencing used immunoSEQ multiplex PCR; TCRdb keeps in-frame clones, though not all of them. The sample has about 350,000 clones; roughly nine tenths are singletons. Noted treatment: 15 to 20 received Ad26.COV2.S at low or high dose, single or two shots; 5 received placebo; per-sample allocation not given. Day 63 following the first vaccine or placebo injection was when the samples were taken. Material: peripheral blood, obtained in a trial of Ad26.COV2.S vaccine versus placebo. Receptor source: a person between 18 and 59 years old who received the Ad26.COV2.S COVID-19 vaccine or a placebo.

This sequence joins TRBV24-1 and TRBJ2-3, with TRBD2 matching over 7 bases. Per germline, CDR1 KGHDR and CDR2 SFDVKD. V shed 11 bases, J shed 3 bases, and the junction held 4 bases outside the gene matches. The CDR3 is 12 residues long. The CDR3 DNA reads as TGTGCCAGTGCGGGAGAGACAGATACGCAGTATTTT. Protein product: CASAGETDTQYF.

The chain links TRBV15 to TRBJ2-5; TRBD1 matches 12 bases. This CDR3 spans 16 amino acids. V trimming: 0 bases; J trimming: 5 bases; junction bases outside the gene matches: 4. The germline gives CDR1 LNHNV, CDR2 YYDKDF (reference sequence). The CDR3 region is CATSRDGTGGGETQYF. DNA of the CDR3: TGTGCCACCAGCAGAGACGGGACAGGGGGCGGTGAGACCCAGTACTTC.

The rearrangement joins TRBV29-1 to TRBJ2-7; D gene ambiguous. Germline CDR1 is SQVTM and CDR2 is ANQGSEA. The length of the CDR3 is 15 residues. V was shortened by 6 bases and J by 0 bases, with 18 bases between the two germline ends. CDR3 DNA sequence: TGCAGCGTCCACTGGGTCGGCCACAACTCCTACGAGCAGTACTTC. It yields the protein CSVHWVGHNSYEQYF.

The V call is TRBV18, the J call TRBJ2-1; 10 bases match TRBD2. Germline V gives CDR1 KGHSH, CDR2 LQKENI. CDR3 length: 15 amino acids. The V and J ends lost 5 bases and 6 bases, in that order; junction bases with no gene match: 7. CDR3 sequence (DNA): TGTGCCAGCTCAGCAGCGGGAGGGCCGCCCAATGAGCAGTTCTTC. Translation gives CASSAAGGPPNEQFF.

CDR3 sequence: CASRLGFGTAGGANVLTF. Here the CDR3 DNA reads TGTGCCAGCAGGCTGGGGTTCGGGACCGCGGGCGGGGCCAACGTCCTGACTTTC. The chain is built from TRBV3-1 (or the pseudogene TRBV3-2) and TRBJ2-6; either TRBD1 or TRBD2 may fit D (5 bases each). The germline gives CDR1 LGHDT, CDR2 YNNKEL (reference sequence). V was pared by 6 bases and J by 4 bases, with 22 bases between. This CDR3 region has 18 residues.

The rearrangement links TRBV19 to TRBJ2-2; 10 bases are a match to TRBD2. Losses at the gene ends were 3 bases for V and 6 bases for J; bases not matched to a gene: 4. Germline V gene sequence: CDR1 LNHDA, CDR2 SQIVND (reference sequence). CDR3 length: 15 amino acids. The CDR3 here is CASSIGLAESGELFF. Here the CDR3 DNA reads TGTGCCAGTAGTATTGGACTAGCGGAGTCCGGGGAGCTGTTTTTT.

The CDR3 spells CATSDGRLAGLGDEQFF. The CDR3 DNA sequence: TGTGCCACCAGTGATGGGCGACTAGCGGGTCTGGGCGATGAGCAGTTCTTC. V gene TRBV24-1 combines with J gene TRBJ2-1; TRBD2 matches 10 bases. CDR3 length: 17 residues. V shed 3 bases and J 8 bases; nucleotides not matched to a gene: 12. CDR1 and CDR2 from the germline V gene are KGHDR and SFDVKD.

The V call is TRBV7-9, the J call TRBJ2-1; 11 nucleotides agree with TRBD2. The junction had 15 bases not matched to a gene; V was cut back by 5 bases and J by 12 bases. The CDR3 runs 16 residues. CDR1 is SEHNR, CDR2 FQNEAQ, per germline (reference sequence). CDR3 in amino acids: CASSPRLSGRAIRQFF. The CDR3, as DNA: TGTGCCAGCAGCCCCCGACTTAGCGGGAGGGCGATTAGGCAGTTCTTC.

J is TRBJ1-2 and V is TRBV6-6, with TRBD1 matching 10 bases. The junction had 4 bases not matched to a gene; V was cut back by 2 bases and J by 4 bases. CDR3 length equals 15 residues. Germline V gene sequence: CDR1 MNHNY, CDR2 SVGAGI (reference sequence). The CDR3: CASSYGGQGSYGYTF. CDR3 DNA: TGTGCCAGCAGTTACGGGGGACAGGGGAGCTATGGCTACACCTTC.

The V and J genes are TRBV7-9 and TRBJ1-4, with D unclear. V lost 4 bases and J 1 base, leaving 7 bases between the germline ends. The V gene's germline CDR1 is SEHNR and CDR2 FQNEAQ (reference sequence). The CDR3 is 14 residues long. The CDR3 bases are TGTGCCAGCAGCTCCGACGGAACTAATGAAAAACTGTTTTTT. Translating gives CASSSDGTNEKLFF.

This chain connects TRBV28 to TRBJ1-2; D gene ambiguous. The CDR3 is 11 amino acids. V lost 6 bases and J 8 bases, leaving 10 bases between the germline ends. Germline V gene sequence: CDR1 MDHEN, CDR2 SYDVKM. CDR3 coding DNA: TGTGCCAGCAGAAGAGCACGGGGCTACACCTTC. Encoded protein: CASRRARGYTF.

The CDR3 sequence: CASSQFPGNSGSYEQYF. In nucleotides, the CDR3 is TGTGCCAGCAGCCAATTCCCAGGAAATAGCGGGAGCTACGAGCAGTACTTC. The chain employs TRBV4-2 and TRBJ2-7; 9 nucleotides agree with TRBD2. The CDR3 runs to 17 residues. Germline-derived CDR1 and CDR2 are LGHNA and YNFKEQ. The V and J ends lost 2 bases and 3 bases, in that order; junction bases with no gene match: 11.

This clone was seen only once. This sequence joins TRBV6-2 or TRBV6-3 and TRBJ1-4, with a weak D call TRBD1 (5 bases). CDR3 length: 14 amino acids. CDR1 MNHEY and CDR2 SVGEGT come from the germline V gene. V lost 3 bases and J lost 7, with 12 bases in between. The CDR3: CASSYTGLGEKLFF. CDR3 DNA: TGTGCCAGCAGTTATACAGGTTTAGGTGAAAAACTGTTTTTT.

This chain connects TRBV10-3 to TRBJ2-7, with 8 bases that match TRBD2. V lost 10 bases to trimming and J lost 5 bases; unmatched junction nucleotides: 4. Germline V CDR1 and CDR2: ENHRY, SYGVKD. This CDR3 spans 11 amino acids. CDR3 in amino acids: CATRGGDEQYF. The CDR3 DNA follows: TGTGCCACCCGGGGGGGGGACGAGCAGTACTTC.

This rearrangement joins TRBV7-8 to TRBJ2-7; D remains unclear. From germline, CDR1 is SGHVS and CDR2 FQNEAQ. CDR3 length: 14 residues. The ends were cut back, 2 bases at V and 3 bases at J, with 11 bases in the middle. The CDR3 reads CASSLSSGSYEQYF. The CDR3 coding sequence is TGTGCCAGCAGCTTATCTAGTGGAAGCTACGAGCAGTACTTC.

Only a few counts were recorded for this clone. The J gene is TRBJ2-7, the V gene TRBV7-9; TRBD1 is a possible D gene (6 bases). Germline V gene sequence: CDR1 SEHNR, CDR2 FQNEAQ (reference sequence). The CDR3 sequence is 13 residues long. V lost 5 bases to trimming and J lost 6 bases, with 14 bases between them. The CDR3 coding sequence is TGTGCCAGCAGCCCAAGTACAGGGTCCGAGCAGTACTTC. It codes for CASSPSTGSEQYF. Combining the CDR3 with reference TRBV7-9 and TRBJ2-7 gives the whole variable domain DTGVSQNPRHKITKRGQNVTFRCDPISEHNRLYWYRQTLGQGPEFLTYFQNEAQLEKSRLLSDRFSAERPKGSFSTLEIQRTEQGDSAMYLCASSPSTGSEQYFGPGTRLTVT.

CDR3 coding DNA: TGTGCCAGCAGCTCACTTAGCGGGGGGATCTACAATGAGCAGTTCTTC. Translation: CASSSLSGGIYNEQFF. V gene TRBV3-1 (or the pseudogene TRBV3-2) combines with J gene TRBJ2-1; the match to TRBD2 covers 10 bases. The CDR3 runs 16 residues. Germline loops: CDR1 LGHDT, CDR2 YNNKEL (reference sequence). The V gene end was trimmed by 5 bases and the J gene end by 3 bases; junction bases not matched to a gene: 7.

This chain uses TRBV3-1 (or the pseudogene TRBV3-2) with TRBJ2-7; D ambiguous. The CDR3 has 14 amino acids. Looked up from germline, CDR1 is LGHDT and CDR2 is YNNKEL (reference sequence). The V gene lost 4 bases and the J gene lost 6 bases, with 16 bases spanning the gap. This chain's CDR3 is CASSRGPKGLEQYF. In nucleotides, the CDR3 is TGTGCCAGCAGCCGCGGACCGAAGGGCCTCGAGCAGTACTTC.

This sequence joins TRBV4-2 and TRBJ1-3; 9 bases match TRBD1. This CDR3 spans 16 amino acids. The V gene end was trimmed by 3 bases and the J gene end by 6 bases; junction bases not matched to a gene: 9. Germline assignment: CDR1 LGHNA and CDR2 YNFKEQ. This chain's CDR3 is CASSHPGRTGVNTIYF. In nucleotides, the CDR3 is TGTGCCAGCAGCCACCCTGGTAGGACAGGGGTAAACACCATATATTTT.

J is TRBJ1-1 and V is TRBV9; D unclear. The V gene's germline CDR1 is SGDLS and CDR2 YYNGEE. The V and J ends lost 4 bases and 1 base respectively, with 11 bases between them. This CDR3 has 14 amino acids. CDR3 in DNA: TGTGCCAGCAGCCCCGGGCTCGGGAACACTGAAGCTTTCTTT. As protein: CASSPGLGNTEAFF.

The rearrangement joins TRBV28 to TRBJ2-5; TRBD1 matches 9 bases. CDR1 is MDHEN and CDR2 is SYDVKM in the germline V gene. V shed 6 bases and J 1 base; nucleotides not matched to a gene: 6. This CDR3 region has 15 residues. CDR3 in amino acids: CASRETGGFQETQYF. The CDR3 DNA sequence: TGTGCCAGCAGGGAGACAGGGGGTTTCCAAGAGACCCAGTACTTC.